One and the same sample provided the 21 T cell receptor beta chains below, sequenced in a study of cytomegalovirus exposure and HLA in healthy donors. Primers included in the PCR were 60 Vbeta and 13 Jbeta primers. TCRdb's copy holds only in-frame clones and misses some; the assay was immunoSEQ multiplex PCR. The sample records about 220,000 clones, less than 85% being singletons. The source material was PBMCs. Every receptor here comes from a man aged 18 to 30 in good health and CMV-seronegative.

This clone appeared a few times. The CDR3 spells CASSPGQGTGEQYF. The CDR3 DNA is TGTGCCAGCAGTCCGGGACAGGGAACGGGAGAGCAGTACTTC. The chain recombines TRBV27 with TRBJ2-7, with TRBD1 matching over 9 bases. CDR1 and CDR2 (germline): MNHEY, SMNVEV (reference sequence). This CDR3 spans 14 amino acids. The V and J ends lost 5 bases and 7 bases, in that order; junction bases with no gene match: 9.

The chain joins TRBV19 to TRBJ2-5; 9 bases agree with TRBD1. V was pared by 2 bases and J by 3 bases, with 4 bases of the junction left unmatched. This CDR3 is 15 amino acids long. Germline assignment: CDR1 LNHDA and CDR2 SQIVND (reference sequence). CDR3 bases: TGTGCCAGTAGTATACGGGGACAGGGTGAAGAGACCCAGTACTTC. This codes for CASSIRGQGEETQYF.

V and J are TRBV6-1 and TRBJ2-2, with 7 bases lining up with TRBD1. CDR1 MNHNS and CDR2 SASEGT come from the germline V gene. V lost 7 bases, J lost 1 base, and 3 bases stayed unmatched. The CDR3 is 14 residues long. CDR3 sequence (DNA): TGTGCCAGCACTAGGACAGGGAACACCGGGGAGCTGTTTTTT. It translates to CASTRTGNTGELFF.

The J gene is TRBJ2-1, the V gene TRBV9, with 8 bases aligning to TRBD2. With 4 bases clipped from V and 6 bases from J, the junction kept 12 bases outside the gene matches. CDR1 and CDR2 (germline): SGDLS, YYNGEE. CDR3 size: 16 residues. The CDR3 DNA reads TGTGCCAGCAGCCCTACGCCGGGACTAGTCTCCAATGAGCAGTTCTTC. Protein sequence: CASSPTPGLVSNEQFF.

V gene TRBV7-3 combines with J gene TRBJ1-1; D is ambiguous. The CDR3 is 13 residues long. The V end was cut by 3 bases, the J end by 5 bases, with 10 bases between. Per the germline V gene, CDR1 is SGHTA and CDR2 is FQGTGA. The CDR3 DNA reads TGTGCCAGCAGCTTTCGTGAGGAAACTGAAGCTTTCTTT. Amino acid sequence: CASSFREETEAFF.

The chain combines TRBV11-2 with TRBJ2-7; D unclear. In germline, CDR1 is SGHAT, CDR2 FQNNGV. The CDR3 loop spans 17 amino acids. The V and J ends lost 1 base and 3 bases respectively, with 19 bases between them. The CDR3 reads CASSLGVEDDLFYEQYF. In nucleotides, the CDR3 is TGTGCCAGCAGCTTAGGTGTAGAGGATGATTTATTCTACGAGCAGTACTTC. Complete variable domain (other parts from reference TRBV11-2 and TRBJ2-7): EAGVAQSPRYKIIEKRQSVAFWCNPISGHATLYWYQQILGQGPKLLIQFQNNGVVDDSQLPKDRFSAERLKGVDSTLKIQPAKLEDSAVYLCASSLGVEDDLFYEQYFGPGTRLTVT.

To note about this clone: One end of the junction varies from germline; a read error may be responsible. The V and J genes are TRBV9 and TRBJ2-6; 7 bases fit TRBD1. Germline loops: CDR1 SGDLS, CDR2 YYNGEE. The CDR3 has 17 amino acids. The CDR3 region has the DNA TGTGCCAGCAGCGTCACAGGGGAGCTAGGTGGGGCCAACGTCCCGACTTTC. It specifies CASSVTGELGGANVPTF.

V gene TRBV7-3 combines with J gene TRBJ1-2; D perhaps matches TRBD1 (5 bases). V was pared by 2 bases and J by 7 bases, with 14 bases between. The germline CDR1 and CDR2 sequences are SGHTA and FQGTGA. This CDR3 has 14 amino acids. The CDR3: CASSLGAGVGGYTF. CDR3 DNA: TGTGCCAGCAGCTTAGGGGCGGGAGTTGGTGGCTACACCTTC.

The rearrangement uses TRBV2 and TRBJ2-1; weak D call: TRBD2 (6 bases). CDR1 and CDR2 (germline): SNHLY, FYNNEI. CDR3 length: 11 residues. V lost 5 bases and J 15 bases, leaving 14 bases between the germline ends. The CDR3 region has the DNA TGTGCCAGCAGTCCGACGAGGGACTTGTTCTTC. Translating gives CASSPTRDLFF.

This chain joins TRBV4-1 and TRBJ2-5; D gene uncertain. The germline V and J ends were trimmed by 4 bases and 5 bases, with 11 bases remaining between them. The length of the CDR3 is 13 residues. CDR1 and CDR2 (germline): MGHRA, YSYEKL. The CDR3 nucleotides are TGCGCCAGCAGCCTGGCTTTTTGGGAGACCCAGTACTTC. Protein product: CASSLAFWETQYF.

The chain is built from TRBV15 and TRBJ2-7; TRBD2 matches at 10 bases. Germline trimming cut 0 bases from V and 2 bases from J; bases unmatched to any gene: 4. The CDR3 loop spans 16 amino acids. Germline CDR1 is LNHNV and CDR2 is YYDKDF (reference sequence). The CDR3 region has the DNA TGTGCCACCAGCAGAGACGCTAGCGGGAGCGCCTACGAGCAGTACTTC. Amino acid sequence: CATSRDASGSAYEQYF.

This chain links TRBV5-1 with TRBJ2-3, with TRBD2 identical over 7 bases. V lost 4 bases, J lost 5 bases, and 10 bases stayed unmatched. CDR1 is SGHRS and CDR2 is YFSETQ in the germline V gene. The CDR3 contains 15 residues. The CDR3, as DNA: TGCGCCAGCAGCCGACCCGAGCGGGAAGGAGATACGCAGTATTTT. As protein: CASSRPEREGDTQYF.

This clone has a single count. This chain connects TRBV27 to TRBJ1-1; D is unresolved. Germline V CDR1 and CDR2: MNHEY, SMNVEV (reference sequence). The CDR3 is made up of 14 amino acids. V was clipped by 4 bases and J by 0 bases, with 9 bases between them. In nucleotides, the CDR3 is TGTGCCAGCAGTTCGTACAGCATGAACACTGAAGCTTTCTTT. The encoded protein is CASSSYSMNTEAFF.

V and J are TRBV27 and TRBJ1-2; no clear D. Deletions cut 0 bases from V and 8 bases from J, with 13 bases between. This CDR3 spans 14 amino acids. The germline V gene has CDR1 MNHEY and CDR2 SMNVEV (reference sequence). The CDR3 loop reads CASSLSSLVGGYTF. The CDR3 DNA is TGTGCCAGCAGTTTATCCTCGTTGGTGGGCGGCTACACCTTC.

The sample holds one count of this clone. This chain links TRBV5-1 with TRBJ2-5, with 10 bases fitting TRBD2. The CDR3 is 15 amino acids. V dropped 1 base and J dropped 5; count of bases not matched to a gene: 5. Germline V lookup: CDR1 SGHRS, CDR2 YFSETQ. The DNA for the CDR3 is TGCGCCAGCAGCTTGAGCCTAGCGGGAGTTGAGACCCAGTACTTC. Its protein is CASSLSLAGVETQYF.

A few counts support this clone. The rearrangement joins TRBV5-1 to TRBJ1-6; weak D call: TRBD1 (6 bases). V lost 4 bases and J lost 8, with 13 bases in between. Germline V gives CDR1 SGHRS, CDR2 YFSETQ. CDR3 size: 14 residues. CDR3: CASSAGGGYSPLHF. CDR3 in DNA: TGCGCCAGCAGCGCTGGGGGCGGATATTCACCCCTCCACTTT.

V usage is TRBV27 and J usage is TRBJ1-1; TRBD1 might be the D (5 bases). This CDR3 contains 14 residues. Germline loops: CDR1 MNHEY, CDR2 SMNVEV (reference sequence). The V gene lost 5 bases and the J gene lost 3 bases, with 13 bases spanning the gap. In nucleotides, the CDR3 is TGTGCCAGCAGTAGACGGGGGACTGACACTGAAGCTTTCTTT. Its translation is CASSRRGTDTEAFF.

The chain has TRBV5-1 and TRBJ2-5; D might be TRBD1 (5 bases). From germline, CDR1 is SGHRS and CDR2 YFSETQ. The CDR3 length is 14 residues. V lost 4 bases, J lost 2 bases, and 12 bases lay in between. CDR3 protein: CASSQGYTQETQYF. The CDR3 coding sequence is TGCGCCAGCAGCCAGGGATATACTCAAGAGACCCAGTACTTC.

This clone was seen more than once but under ten times. The CDR3: CASSPAGVGEQFF. For the CDR3, the DNA is TGTGCCAGCTCACCAGCGGGTGTTGGTGAGCAGTTCTTC. The J gene is TRBJ2-1, the V gene TRBV18, with TRBD2 as a possible D gene (5 bases). The CDR3 loop spans 13 amino acids. Germline-derived CDR1 and CDR2 are KGHSH and LQKENI. V was cut by 2 bases and J by 9 bases, with 11 bases left in between. The variable domain in full, with the rest retrieved from reference TRBV18 and TRBJ2-1, is NAGVMQNPRHLVRRRGQEARLRCSPMKGHSHVYWYRQLPEEGLKFMVYLQKENIIDESGMPKERFSAEFPKEGPSILRIQQVVRGDSAAYFCASSPAGVGEQFFGPGTRLTVL.

Only a few counts were recorded for this clone. The chain combines TRBV29-1 with TRBJ2-5, with TRBD2 matching 13 bases. The germline CDR1 and CDR2 sequences are SQVTM and ANQGSEA. J gave up 6 bases and V 6 bases, and 10 bases lay outside the gene matches. The CDR3 loop spans 15 amino acids. CDR3 sequence (DNA): TGCAGCGTCCCCGGGACTAGCGGGACGGGGAAGACCCAGTACTTC. Translating it yields CSVPGTSGTGKTQYF. Drawing the rest from reference TRBV29-1 and TRBJ2-5, the complete variable domain is SAVISQKPSRDICQRGTSLTIQCQVDSQVTMMFWYRQQPGQSLTLIATANQGSEATYESGFVIDKFPISRPNLTFSTLTVSNMSPEDSSIYLCSVPGTSGTGKTQYFGPGTRLLVL.

The genes are TRBV28 and TRBJ2-7; 9 bases line up with TRBD1. J was trimmed by 2 bases and V by 4 bases; bases with no gene match: 9. Per the germline V gene, CDR1 is MDHEN and CDR2 is SYDVKM. The CDR3 runs 16 residues. The CDR3 spells CASSWGPGQGAYEQYF. The CDR3 DNA reads TGTGCCAGCAGTTGGGGACCGGGACAGGGCGCCTACGAGCAGTACTTC.